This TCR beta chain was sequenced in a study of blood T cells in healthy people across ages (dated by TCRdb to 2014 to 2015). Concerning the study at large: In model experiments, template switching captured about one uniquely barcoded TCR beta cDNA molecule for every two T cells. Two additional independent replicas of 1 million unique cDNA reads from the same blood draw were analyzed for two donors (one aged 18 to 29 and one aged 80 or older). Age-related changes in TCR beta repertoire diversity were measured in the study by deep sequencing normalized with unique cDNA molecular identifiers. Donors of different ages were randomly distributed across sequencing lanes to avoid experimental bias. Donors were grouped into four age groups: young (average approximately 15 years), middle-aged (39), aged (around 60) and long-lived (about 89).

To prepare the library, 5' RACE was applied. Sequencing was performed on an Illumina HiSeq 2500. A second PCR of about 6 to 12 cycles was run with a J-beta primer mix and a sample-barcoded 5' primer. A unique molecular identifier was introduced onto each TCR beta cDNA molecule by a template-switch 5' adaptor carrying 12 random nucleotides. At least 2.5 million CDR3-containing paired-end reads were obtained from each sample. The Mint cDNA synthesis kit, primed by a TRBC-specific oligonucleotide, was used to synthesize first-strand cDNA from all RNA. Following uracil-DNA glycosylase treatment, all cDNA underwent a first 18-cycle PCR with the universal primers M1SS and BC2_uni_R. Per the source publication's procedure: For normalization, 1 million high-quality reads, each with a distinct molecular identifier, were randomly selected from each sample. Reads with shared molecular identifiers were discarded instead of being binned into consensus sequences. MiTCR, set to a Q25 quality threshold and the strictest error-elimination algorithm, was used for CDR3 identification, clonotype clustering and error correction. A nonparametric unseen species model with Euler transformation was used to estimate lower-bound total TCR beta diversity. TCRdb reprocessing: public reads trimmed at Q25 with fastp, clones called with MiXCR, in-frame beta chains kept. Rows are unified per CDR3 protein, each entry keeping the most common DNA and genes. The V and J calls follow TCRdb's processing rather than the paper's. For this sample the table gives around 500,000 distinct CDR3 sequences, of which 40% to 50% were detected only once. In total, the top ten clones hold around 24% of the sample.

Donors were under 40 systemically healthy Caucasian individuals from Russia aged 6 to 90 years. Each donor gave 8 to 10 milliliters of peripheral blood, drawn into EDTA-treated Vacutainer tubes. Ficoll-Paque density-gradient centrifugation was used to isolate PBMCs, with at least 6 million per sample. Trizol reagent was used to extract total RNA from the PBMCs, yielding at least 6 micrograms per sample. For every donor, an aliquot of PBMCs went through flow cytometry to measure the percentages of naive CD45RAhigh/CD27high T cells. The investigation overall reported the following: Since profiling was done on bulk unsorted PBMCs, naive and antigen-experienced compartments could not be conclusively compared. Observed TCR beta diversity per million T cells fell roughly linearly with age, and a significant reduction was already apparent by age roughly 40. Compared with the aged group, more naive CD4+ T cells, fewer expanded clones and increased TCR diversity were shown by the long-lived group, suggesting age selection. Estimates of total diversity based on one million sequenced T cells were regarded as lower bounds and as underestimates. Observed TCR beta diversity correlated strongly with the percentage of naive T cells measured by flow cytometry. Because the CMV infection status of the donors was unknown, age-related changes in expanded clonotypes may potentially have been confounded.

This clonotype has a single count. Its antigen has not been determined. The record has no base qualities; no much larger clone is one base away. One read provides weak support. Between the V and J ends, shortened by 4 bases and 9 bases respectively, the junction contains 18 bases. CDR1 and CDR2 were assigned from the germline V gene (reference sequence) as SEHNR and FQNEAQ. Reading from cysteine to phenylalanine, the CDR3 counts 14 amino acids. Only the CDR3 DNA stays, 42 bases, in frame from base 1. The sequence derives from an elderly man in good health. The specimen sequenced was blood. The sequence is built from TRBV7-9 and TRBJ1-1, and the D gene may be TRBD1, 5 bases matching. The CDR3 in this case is CASSWAGGKEKAFF. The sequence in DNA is TGTGCCAGCAGCTGGGCGGGGGGGAAGGAGAAAGCTTTCTTT.